This TCR beta chain came from a study of blood T cell repertoires in COVID-19. On the study more broadly: In each case, the material was cDNA or gDNA derived from T cells, B-cell-depleted T cells, or PBMCs.

Losses at the gene ends were 6 bases for V and 2 bases for J; bases not matched to a gene: 5. Germline V CDR1 and CDR2: MGHDK, SYGVNS. The CDR3 is 16 residues long. Method: immunoSEQ multiplex PCR; TCRdb's copy keeps in-frame clones and lacks some. The table shows 200,000 to 250,000 clones, with roughly 80% occurring only once. The sequenced sample was peripheral blood. This sequence originates from a woman older than 75 with acute or convalescent COVID-19. The rearrangement joins TRBV25-1 to TRBJ2-5, with TRBD2 matching 14 bases. The CDR3 loop reads CASRPGTSGGQETQYF. CDR3 nucleotides: TGTGCCAGCAGGCCCGGGACTAGCGGGGGACAAGAGACCCAGTACTTC.